A selection of T cell receptor beta chains follows, all from one sample in a study of human T cells and chemical hapten exposure. TCRdb re-called the RACE reads through MiXCR, storing one row per CDR3 protein. The sample yields some 83,000 distinct CDR3 sequences, around 10% seen once. The sample was whole blood, taken in connection with sensitization to the hapten diphenylcyclopropenone (DPC). The receptor set was obtained from a woman aged 45-59 years with alopecia areata. Some clones in this sample may be carry-over from other donors' samples. CDR3s include the opening cysteine and the closing phenylalanine or tryptophan. A D gene is named only where the DNA matches it firmly. Not all rows give a size; the values are once, few, many and, for expanded clones, a class.

J: TRBJ1-6
D: .
V: TRBV5-1
size: few
DNA: TGCGCCAGCAGGGAGGGCGTAAATTCACCCCTCCACTTT
CDR3: CASREGVNSPLHF

J: TRBJ1-1
D: .
V: TRBV29-1
size: many
DNA: TGCAGCGTTGGGGAGGGCAGGGGCAACACTGAAGCTTTCTTT
CDR3: CSVGEGRGNTEAFF

J: TRBJ2-3
D: TRBD2
V: TRBV11-2
size: .
DNA: TGTGCCAGCAGCTCCCGGGAGGGCACAGATACGCAGTATTTT
CDR3: CASSSREGTDTQYF

J: TRBJ2-1
D: TRBD2
V: TRBV28
size: few
DNA: TGTGCCAGCAGTTTCCCCAGCGGGAGGACCAATGAGCAGTTCTTC
CDR3: CASSFPSGRTNEQFF

J: TRBJ2-3
D: TRBD1
V: TRBV27
size: few
DNA: TGTGCCAGCAGTCCCTACGGGACAGGGAGGTCAGATACGCAGTATTTT
CDR3: CASSPYGTGRSDTQYF

J: TRBJ2-3
D: TRBD2
V: TRBV7-2
size: .
DNA: TGTGCCAGCAGCTTAATCGGGACTAGCGGAGCAGATACGCAGTATTTT
CDR3: CASSLIGTSGADTQYF

J: TRBJ1-2
D: .
V: TRBV6-5
size: few
DNA: TGTGCCAGCAGTCGGGCCAGTGGGCAGGGCTATGGCTACACCTTC
CDR3: CASSRASGQGYGYTF

J: TRBJ2-1
D: TRBD2
V: TRBV4-3
size: many
DNA: TGCGCCAGCAGCCAACAGGGTAGCGGGGGATACAATGAGCAGTTCTTC
CDR3: CASSQQGSGGYNEQFF

J: TRBJ2-1
D: TRBD2
V: TRBV11-2
size: .
DNA: TGTGCCAGCAGCAGAACTAGCGGGGGGGGTAATGAGCAGTTCTTC
CDR3: CASSRTSGGGNEQFF

J: TRBJ2-4
D: TRBD1
V: TRBV3-1
size: few
DNA: TGTGCCAGCAGCCAACCGACAGGGGGCAAAAACATTCAGTACTTC
CDR3: CASSQPTGGKNIQYF

J: TRBJ1-6
D: TRBD1
V: TRBV30
size: few
DNA: TGTGCCTGGAGTGTTGGGACAGGCAATTCACCCCTCCACTTT
CDR3: CAWSVGTGNSPLHF

J: TRBJ2-7
D: .
V: TRBV4-3
size: few
DNA: TGCGCCAGCAGCCAAGAGGCGACAGGATACTACGAGCAGTACTTC
CDR3: CASSQEATGYYEQYF

J: TRBJ1-6
D: .
V: TRBV3-1
size: few
DNA: TGTGCCAGCAGCCATCTGACGGGTAAAACCTCACCCCTCCACTTT
CDR3: CASSHLTGKTSPLHF

J: TRBJ2-2
D: TRBD2
V: TRBV11-2
size: .
DNA: TGTGCCAGCAGCTTAGGCCTAGCGGGAGCGAACACCAGGGAGCTGTTTTTT
CDR3: CASSLGLAGANTRELFF

J: TRBJ1-2
D: TRBD1
V: TRBV28
size: many
DNA: TGTGCCAGCAGTTCGGCAGGGGTACCTACAGGGGATAGTAGTGGCTACACCTTC
CDR3: CASSSAGVPTGDSSGYTF

J: TRBJ1-3
D: .
V: TRBV5-8
size: few
DNA: TGTGCCAGCAGCTCGAGTTTCTGGATGGGAGGAAACACCATATATTTT
CDR3: CASSSSFWMGGNTIYF

J: TRBJ2-3
D: .
V: TRBV29-1
size: many
DNA: TGCAGCGTCCGGGCCACCAGCACAGATACGCAGTATTTT
CDR3: CSVRATSTDTQYF

J: TRBJ2-7
D: .
V: TRBV18
size: .
DNA: TGTGCCAGCTCACCAGGGATCTACGACGAGCAGTACTTC
CDR3: CASSPGIYDEQYF

J: TRBJ2-4
D: TRBD1
V: TRBV7-2
size: few
DNA: TGTGCCAGCAGCCCCGGGACAGGGGTAGCCAAAAACATTCAGTACTTC
CDR3: CASSPGTGVAKNIQYF

J: TRBJ1-2
D: .
V: TRBV3-1
size: many
DNA: TGTGCCAGCAGCCAAGATGTTACGATGCCTGGCTACACCTTC
CDR3: CASSQDVTMPGYTF